These T cell receptor beta chains were read from a single sample in a study of blood T cell repertoires in COVID-19. Sequencing was performed with immunoSEQ multiplex PCR; in TCRdb, only in-frame clones are kept and a portion is missing. Seen here are about 110,000 clones, about 70% observed once, and the top ten hold 6% to 8%. Specimen: peripheral blood. Receptor source: a woman aged 60 to 75 with acute or convalescent COVID-19. Both conserved end residues are part of each CDR3. Each record gives: clone size, D gene, J gene, V gene, CDR3 protein, CDR3 DNA. A D gene is named only where the DNA matches it firmly. For some rows the clone size is stated as once, few or many, or as a class when expanded; others skip it.

>.|.|TRBJ1-5|TRBV12-3/TRBV12-4
CASTPPGFGTQHF
TGTGCCAGCACCCCCCCGGGGTTTGGCACCCAGCATTTT
>.|TRBD1|TRBJ1-2|TRBV5-1
CASRSDRGGGYTF
TGCGCCAGCAGATCTGACAGGGGCGGTGGCTACACCTTC
>few|.|TRBJ1-2|TRBV5-1
CASSTDGNRAYGYTF
TGCGCCAGCAGCACAGACGGGAACAGAGCCTATGGCTACACCTTC
>.|TRBD2|TRBJ2-1|TRBV5-1
CASSPLTSDEQFF
TGCGCCAGCAGTCCACTCACTAGCGATGAGCAGTTCTTC
>.|TRBD1|TRBJ1-5|TRBV24-1
CATSGDREGASGNQPQHF
TGTGCCACCAGTGGGGACAGGGAGGGAGCTTCGGGCAATCAGCCCCAGCATTTT
>few|TRBD2|TRBJ2-3|TRBV3-1/TRBV3-2
CASNRGGRSTDTQYF
TGTGCCAGCAACCGGGGGGGCCGAAGCACAGATACGCAGTATTTT
>.|TRBD1|TRBJ1-1|TRBV5-1
CASSLVPGGADTEAFF
TGCGCCAGCAGCCTAGTACCAGGGGGCGCGGACACTGAAGCTTTCTTT
>.|.|TRBJ1-4|TRBV2
CASAGRVNNDEKLFF
TGTGCCAGCGCGGGTCGGGTGAATAACGATGAAAAACTGTTTTTT
>.|TRBD1|TRBJ1-4|TRBV2
CASSERGQRNEKLFF
TGTGCCAGCAGTGAAAGGGGACAGAGAAATGAAAAACTGTTTTTT
>few|.|TRBJ1-4|TRBV7-9
CASSFSRDNEKLFF
TGTGCCAGCAGCTTTTCCAGGGATAATGAAAAACTGTTTTTT
>.|.|TRBJ1-1|TRBV7-9
CASSLDAGAAFF
TGTGCCAGCAGCTTAGATGCGGGTGCAGCTTTCTTT
>.|.|TRBJ2-7|TRBV9
CASSVDEGLNEQYF
TGTGCCAGCAGCGTAGATGAGGGTCTAAACGAGCAGTACTTC
>many|.|TRBJ2-7|TRBV4-2
CASSQDSGTTYEQYF
TGTGCCAGCAGCCAAGATTCCGGGACAACCTACGAGCAGTACTTC
>.|TRBD1|TRBJ1-2|TRBV25-1
CASSAPGQGAYGYTF
TGTGCCAGCAGTGCTCCGGGACAGGGGGCCTATGGCTACACCTTC
>.|TRBD2|TRBJ2-1|TRBV10-1
CATAPTSGGAIEQFF
TGCGCCACCGCCCCGACTAGCGGGGGGGCAATTGAGCAGTTCTTC
>.|TRBD1|TRBJ2-3|TRBV7-9
CASSPGTGVVDTQYF
TGTGCCAGCAGCCCCGGGACAGGGGTGGTGGATACGCAGTATTTT
>once|.|TRBJ1-5|TRBV7-2
CASSLGRGNQPQHF
TGTGCCAGCAGCTTAGGGCGGGGGAATCAGCCCCAGCATTTT
>.|.|TRBJ1-3|TRBV5-4
CASSLVQSSGNTIYF
TGTGCCAGCAGCTTGGTACAGTCCTCTGGAAACACCATATATTTT
>.|.|TRBJ1-1|TRBV4-1
CASSHISRGGWSTEAFF
TGCGCCAGCAGCCATATCAGCCGCGGGGGATGGAGCACTGAAGCTTTCTTT
>.|.|TRBJ2-7|TRBV4-2
CASSAGRTYEQYF
TGTGCCAGCAGCGCGGGTCGGACCTACGAGCAGTACTTC
>.|.|TRBJ1-2|TRBV5-1
CASSLATGDRGYTF
TGCGCCAGCAGCTTGGCTACAGGAGATCGTGGCTACACCTTC
>.|.|TRBJ2-7|TRBV28
CASSFLSYEQYF
TGTGCCAGCAGTTTCCTATCCTACGAGCAGTACTTC
>.|.|TRBJ1-2|TRBV6-5
CASSKPQGNYGYTF
TGTGCCAGCAGTAAACCACAGGGAAATTATGGCTACACCTTC
>many|.|TRBJ1-1|TRBV18
CASSSRGRAEAFF
TGTGCCAGCTCATCTAGGGGTCGGGCTGAAGCTTTCTTT
>few|.|TRBJ2-3|TRBV27
CASSPLTRIGTDTQYF
TGTGCCAGCAGTCCCCTGACTAGGATAGGCACAGATACGCAGTATTTT
>once|.|TRBJ1-1|TRBV7-2
CASSSRGITEAFF
TGTGCCAGCAGCTCCAGGGGTATCACTGAAGCTTTCTTT
>.|.|TRBJ1-4|TRBV4-1
CASSRGTGSVREKLFF
TGCGCCAGCAGCCGGGGAACAGGGTCCGTTCGGGAAAAACTGTTTTTT
>.|TRBD1|TRBJ2-3|TRBV6-5
CASRAGTGGQDTQYF
TGTGCCAGCCGCGCCGGGACAGGGGGCCAAGATACGCAGTATTTT
>.|.|TRBJ1-4|TRBV30
CAWRAGANEKLFF
TGTGCCTGGAGAGCGGGGGCTAATGAAAAACTGTTTTTT
>.|.|TRBJ1-6|TRBV12-3/TRBV12-4
CASSQGGSPLHF
TGTGCCAGCAGTCAGGGTGGGTCACCCCTCCACTTT
>.|TRBD1|TRBJ1-2|TRBV7-3
CASSPGQGGYGYTF
TGTGCCAGCAGCCCGGGACAGGGCGGCTATGGCTACACCTTC
>once|.|TRBJ1-1|TRBV29-1
CSVVNRMNTEAFF
TGCAGCGTTGTAAACAGAATGAACACTGAAGCTTTCTTT
>.|.|TRBJ1-3|TRBV9
CASSLSFSGNTIYF
TGTGCCAGCAGCCTCAGTTTCTCTGGAAACACCATATATTTT
>few|.|TRBJ1-4|TRBV6-5
CASSYSNGGNEKLFF
TGTGCCAGCAGTTACTCGAACGGAGGGAATGAAAAACTGTTTTTT
>.|.|TRBJ1-1|TRBV6-6
CASKESTEAFF
TGTGCCAGCAAGGAGAGCACTGAAGCTTTCTTT
>once|.|TRBJ2-7|TRBV5-6
CASSFAGNSYEQYF
TGTGCCAGCAGCTTTGCAGGGAACTCCTACGAGCAGTACTTC
>.|.|TRBJ1-5|TRBV7-3
CASSVTPSFSNQPQHF
TGTGCCAGCAGTGTGACACCCAGCTTTAGCAATCAGCCCCAGCATTTT
>.|TRBD1|TRBJ2-3|TRBV7-3
CASSPTGVRTDTQYF
TGTGCCAGCAGCCCCACAGGGGTTAGAACAGATACGCAGTATTTT
>.|TRBD2|TRBJ2-5|TRBV6-6
CASSPLSGLAGETQYF
TGTGCCAGCAGTCCCCTATCGGGACTAGCGGGAGAGACCCAGTACTTC
>.|.|TRBJ2-6|TRBV9
CASSAGAGANVLTF
TGTGCCAGCAGCGCAGGGGCTGGGGCCAACGTCCTGACTTTC
>.|.|TRBJ1-2|TRBV6-1
CASSDIRGYTF
TGTGCCAGCAGTGATATTCGGGGCTACACCTTC